The source of this T cell receptor (beta chain) is a study of technical replicates of blood from several donors. The germline gives CDR1 SNHLY, CDR2 FYNNEI. V dropped 2 bases and J dropped 3 bases, with 13 bases sitting between them. CDR3 length: 15 amino acids. Here immunoSEQ multiplex PCR was the method, and the copy in TCRdb shows in-frame clones only, minus some. The table shows more than 65,000 clones, with approximately 96% occurring only once. The sequence was collected from a human donor in good health. Sequencing input: T cells isolated from PBMCs. The rearrangement uses TRBV2 and TRBJ2-5, with D maybe TRBD1 (5 bases). CDR3 DNA sequence: TGTGCCAGCAGTGAAATTTCAGGGTTCGAAGAGACCCAGTACTTC. Amino acids: CASSEISGFEETQYF.